This T cell receptor beta chain was captured by sequencing in a study of blood T cells in healthy people across ages. Study details: Per every two T cells, about one barcoded beta molecule was captured by template switching.

The study drew donors from healthy Caucasian individuals in Russia aged about 6 to 95. PCR was performed a second time for about 6 to 11 cycles using a sample-barcoded 5' primer and a J-beta primer mix. Each cDNA molecule was tagged by a template-switch adaptor with 12 random nucleotides. MiXCR was run by TCRdb on the 5' RACE reads, yielding one entry per CDR3 protein. The sample has 710,000 or so distinct CDR3 sequences; about 30% are singletons. Trimming shortened V by 5 bases and J by 10 bases, and 12 bases separated the two germline ends. Looked up from germline, CDR1 is SNHLY and CDR2 is FYNNEI. The CDR3 is made up of 12 amino acids. This clonotype was counted at least ten times.

The chain couples TRBV2 to TRBJ2-1; unclear D gene. This TCR was recovered from a woman of 80 years or more in good health. Sequencing was done on a sample of blood. The CDR3 protein is CASSLDGMEQFF. DNA for the CDR3: TGTGCCAGCAGTTTGGACGGCATGGAGCAGTTCTTC. Supplemented by reference TRBV2 and TRBJ2-1, the full variable domain reads EPEVTQTPSHQVTQMGQEVILRCVPISNHLYFYWYRQILGQKVEFLVSFYNNEISEKSEIFDDQFSVERPDGSNFTLKIRSTKLEDSAMYFCASSLDGMEQFFGPGTRLTVL.